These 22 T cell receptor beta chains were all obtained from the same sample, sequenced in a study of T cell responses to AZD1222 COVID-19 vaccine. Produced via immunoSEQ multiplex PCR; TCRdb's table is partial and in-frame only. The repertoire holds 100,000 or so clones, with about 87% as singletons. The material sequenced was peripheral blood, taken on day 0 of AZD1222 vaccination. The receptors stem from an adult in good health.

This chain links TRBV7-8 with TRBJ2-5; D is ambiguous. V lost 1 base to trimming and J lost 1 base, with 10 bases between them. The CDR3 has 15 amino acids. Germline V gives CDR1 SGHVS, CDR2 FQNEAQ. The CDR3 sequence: CASSLGGLLQETQYF. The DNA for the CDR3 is TGTGCCAGCAGCTTAGGCGGCCTGCTCCAAGAGACCCAGTACTTC.

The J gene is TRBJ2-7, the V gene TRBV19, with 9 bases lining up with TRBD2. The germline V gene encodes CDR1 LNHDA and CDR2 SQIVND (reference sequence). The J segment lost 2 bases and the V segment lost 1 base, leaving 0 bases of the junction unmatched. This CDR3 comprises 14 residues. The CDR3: CASSIASGTYEQYF. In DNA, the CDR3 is TGTGCCAGTAGTATAGCTAGCGGGACCTACGAGCAGTACTTC.

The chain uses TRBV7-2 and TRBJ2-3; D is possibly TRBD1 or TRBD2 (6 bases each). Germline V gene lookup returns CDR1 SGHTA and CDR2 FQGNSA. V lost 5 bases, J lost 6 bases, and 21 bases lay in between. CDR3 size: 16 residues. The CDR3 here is CASSLEGGLPPDTQYF. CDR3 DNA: TGTGCCAGCAGCCTAGAGGGGGGACTCCCGCCGGATACGCAGTATTTT. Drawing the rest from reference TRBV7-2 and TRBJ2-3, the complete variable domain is GAGVSQSPSNKVTEKGKDVELRCDPISGHTALYWYRQSLGQGLEFLIYFQGNSAPDKSGLPSDRFSAERTGGSVSTLTIQRTQQEDSAVYLCASSLEGGLPPDTQYFGPGTRLTVL.

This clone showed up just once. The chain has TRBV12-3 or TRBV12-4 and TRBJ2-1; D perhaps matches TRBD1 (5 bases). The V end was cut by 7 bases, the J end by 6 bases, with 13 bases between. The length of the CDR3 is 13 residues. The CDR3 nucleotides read TGTGCCAGCACTCTCTTGGGGCTCAATGAGCAGTTCTTC. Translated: CASTLLGLNEQFF.

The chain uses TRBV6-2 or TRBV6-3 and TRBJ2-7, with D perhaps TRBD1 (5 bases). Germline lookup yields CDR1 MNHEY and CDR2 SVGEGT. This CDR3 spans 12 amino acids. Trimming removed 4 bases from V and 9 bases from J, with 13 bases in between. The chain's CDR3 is CASSLRAQGQYF. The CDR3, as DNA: TGTGCCAGCAGTTTACGCGCTCAGGGGCAGTACTTC.

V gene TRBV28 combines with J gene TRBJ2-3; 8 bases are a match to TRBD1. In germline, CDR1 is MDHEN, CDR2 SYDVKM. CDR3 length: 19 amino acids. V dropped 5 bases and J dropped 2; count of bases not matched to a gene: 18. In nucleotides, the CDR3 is TGTGCCAGCAGTGGGGGACAGGTCTTTGTTCTACTGGCCACAGATACGCAGTATTTT. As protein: CASSGGQVFVLLATDTQYF.

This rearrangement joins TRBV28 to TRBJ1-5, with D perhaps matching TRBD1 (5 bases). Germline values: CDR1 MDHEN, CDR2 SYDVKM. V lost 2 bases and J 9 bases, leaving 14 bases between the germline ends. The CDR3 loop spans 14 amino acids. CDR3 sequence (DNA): TGTGCCAGCAGTTTAAACCAGGGTCGAGGGCCCCAGCATTTT. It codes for CASSLNQGRGPQHF.

The CDR3 protein is CASSEFTGGPGNTIYF. The CDR3 DNA reads TGTGCCAGCAGCGAATTTACAGGGGGGCCTGGAAACACCATATATTTT. The rearrangement uses TRBV9 and TRBJ1-3; 8 positions match TRBD1. Germline CDR1 and CDR2: SGDLS and YYNGEE. The J segment lost 2 bases and the V segment lost 3 bases, leaving 7 bases of the junction unmatched. This CDR3 region has 16 residues.

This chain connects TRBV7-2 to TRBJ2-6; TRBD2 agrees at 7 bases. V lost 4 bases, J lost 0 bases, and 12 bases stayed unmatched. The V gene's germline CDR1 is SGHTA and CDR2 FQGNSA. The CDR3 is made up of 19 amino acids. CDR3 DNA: TGTGCCAGCAGCTCCTCTACGGGGGGACCTAGCTCTGGGGCCAACGTCCTGACTTTC. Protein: CASSSSTGGPSSGANVLTF.

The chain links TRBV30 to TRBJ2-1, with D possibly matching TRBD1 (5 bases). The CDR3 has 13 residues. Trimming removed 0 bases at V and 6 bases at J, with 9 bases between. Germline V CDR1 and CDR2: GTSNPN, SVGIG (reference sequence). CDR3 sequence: CAWSVRQSNEQFF. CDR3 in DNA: TGTGCCTGGAGTGTTAGACAGTCCAATGAGCAGTTCTTC.

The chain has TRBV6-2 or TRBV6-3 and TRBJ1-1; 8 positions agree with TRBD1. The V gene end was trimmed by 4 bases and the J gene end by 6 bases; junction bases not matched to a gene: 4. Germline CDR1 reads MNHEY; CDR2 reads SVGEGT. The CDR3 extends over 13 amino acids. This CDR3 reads CASSFGTGAEAFF. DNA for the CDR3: TGTGCCAGCAGTTTCGGGACAGGCGCTGAAGCTTTCTTT.

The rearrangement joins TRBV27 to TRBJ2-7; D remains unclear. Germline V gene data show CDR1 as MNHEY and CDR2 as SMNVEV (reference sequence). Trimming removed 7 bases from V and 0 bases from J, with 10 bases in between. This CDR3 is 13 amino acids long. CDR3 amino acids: CASTFVGSYEQYF. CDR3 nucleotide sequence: TGTGCCAGCACCTTTGTAGGCTCCTACGAGCAGTACTTC.

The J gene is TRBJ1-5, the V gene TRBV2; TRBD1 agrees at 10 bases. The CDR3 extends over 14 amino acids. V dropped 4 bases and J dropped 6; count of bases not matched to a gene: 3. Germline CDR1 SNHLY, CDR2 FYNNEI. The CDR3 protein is CASSATGGSQPQHF. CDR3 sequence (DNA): TGTGCCAGCAGTGCGACAGGGGGCAGTCAGCCCCAGCATTTT.

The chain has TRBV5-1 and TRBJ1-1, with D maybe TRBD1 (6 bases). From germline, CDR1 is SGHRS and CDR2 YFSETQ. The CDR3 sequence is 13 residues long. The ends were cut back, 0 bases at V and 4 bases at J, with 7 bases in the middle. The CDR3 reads CASSLDRVTEAFF. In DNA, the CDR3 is TGCGCCAGCAGCTTGGACAGGGTCACTGAAGCTTTCTTT.

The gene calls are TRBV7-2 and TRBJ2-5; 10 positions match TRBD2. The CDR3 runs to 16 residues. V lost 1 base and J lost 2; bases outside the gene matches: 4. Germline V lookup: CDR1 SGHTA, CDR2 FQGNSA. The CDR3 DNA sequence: TGTGCCAGCAGCTTAGGAGTAGCGGGAGGTCAAGAGACCCAGTACTTC. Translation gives CASSLGVAGGQETQYF.

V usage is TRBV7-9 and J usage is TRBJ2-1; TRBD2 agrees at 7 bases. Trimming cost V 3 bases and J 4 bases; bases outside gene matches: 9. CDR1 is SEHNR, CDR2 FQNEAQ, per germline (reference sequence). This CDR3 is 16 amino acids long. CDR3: CASSFRAGPGYNEQFF. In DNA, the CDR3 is TGTGCCAGCAGCTTCCGAGCGGGGCCGGGGTACAATGAGCAGTTCTTC.

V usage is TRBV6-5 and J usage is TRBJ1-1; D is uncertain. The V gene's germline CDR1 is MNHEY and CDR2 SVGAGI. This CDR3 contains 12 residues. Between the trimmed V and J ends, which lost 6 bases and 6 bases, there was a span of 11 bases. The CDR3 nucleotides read TGTGCCAGCAGCCTACAAGGGCCTGAAGCTTTCTTT. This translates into CASSLQGPEAFF.

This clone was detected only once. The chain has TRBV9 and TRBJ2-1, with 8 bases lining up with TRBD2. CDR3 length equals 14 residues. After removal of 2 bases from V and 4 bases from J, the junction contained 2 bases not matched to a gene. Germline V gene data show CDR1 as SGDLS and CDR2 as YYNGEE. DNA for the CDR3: TGTGCCAGCAGCGTCAGCGGGAGTTACAATGAGCAGTTCTTC. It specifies CASSVSGSYNEQFF. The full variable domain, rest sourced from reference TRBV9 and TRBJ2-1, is DSGVTQTPKHLITATGQRVTLRCSPRSGDLSVYWYQQSLDQGLQFLIQYYNGEERAKGNILERFSAQQFPDLHSELNLSSLELGDSALYFCASSVSGSYNEQFFGPGTRLTVL.

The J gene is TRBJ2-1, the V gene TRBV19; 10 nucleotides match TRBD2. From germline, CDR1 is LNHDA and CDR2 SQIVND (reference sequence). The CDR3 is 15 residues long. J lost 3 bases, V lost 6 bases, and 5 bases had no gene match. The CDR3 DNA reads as TGTGCCAGTAGAACTAGCGGGGACCACTACAATGAGCAGTTCTTC. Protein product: CASRTSGDHYNEQFF.

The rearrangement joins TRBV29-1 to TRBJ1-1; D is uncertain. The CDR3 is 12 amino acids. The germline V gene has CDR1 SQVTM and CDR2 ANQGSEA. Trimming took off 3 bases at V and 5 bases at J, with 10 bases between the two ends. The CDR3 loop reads CSVDIRMTEAFF. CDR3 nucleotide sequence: TGCAGCGTTGATATAAGGATGACTGAAGCTTTCTTT.

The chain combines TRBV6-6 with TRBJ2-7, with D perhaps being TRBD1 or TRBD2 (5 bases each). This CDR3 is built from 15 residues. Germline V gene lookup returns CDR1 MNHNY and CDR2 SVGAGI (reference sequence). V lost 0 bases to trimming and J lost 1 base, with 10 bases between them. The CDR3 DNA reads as TGTGCCAGCAGTTACTCAGGGACGGCTTCCTACGAGCAGTACTTC. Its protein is CASSYSGTASYEQYF.

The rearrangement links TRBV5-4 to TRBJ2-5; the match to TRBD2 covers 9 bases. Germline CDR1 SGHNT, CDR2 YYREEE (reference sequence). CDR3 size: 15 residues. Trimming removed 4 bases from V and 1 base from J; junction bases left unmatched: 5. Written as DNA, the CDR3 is TGTGCCAGCAGCCCGACTAGCGGCTTCCAAGAGACCCAGTACTTC. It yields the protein CASSPTSGFQETQYF.